A single sample gave rise to the 23 T cell receptor beta chains below, sequenced in a study of blood T cell repertoires in COVID-19. Here immunoSEQ multiplex PCR was the method, and the copy in TCRdb shows in-frame clones only, minus some. This sample has around 50,000 clones, with around four fifths found just once. Material: PBMCs or T cells enriched from blood (not recorded which). The receptors come from a woman aged 45 to 65 with acute COVID-19.

This chain uses TRBV5-1 with TRBJ2-3; D might be TRBD2 (6 bases). Per the germline V gene, CDR1 is SGHRS and CDR2 is YFSETQ. CDR3 length equals 15 residues. V shed 4 bases and J shed 0 bases, with 12 bases lying between them. The CDR3: CASSPSDYSTDTQYF. For the CDR3, the DNA is TGCGCCAGCAGCCCGTCGGACTACAGCACAGATACGCAGTATTTT.

This clone was detected only a few times. The chain links TRBV7-9 to TRBJ2-7; D may be TRBD2 (5 bases). Trimming stripped 4 bases from V and 2 bases from J, with 12 bases between. There are 14 residues in the CDR3. Per germline, CDR1 SEHNR and CDR2 FQNEAQ (reference sequence). CDR3 in amino acids: CASSYSGGTYEQYF. The CDR3 nucleotides read TGTGCCAGCAGCTATAGTGGAGGAACCTACGAGCAGTACTTC.

The rearrangement uses TRBV30 and TRBJ1-2; 12 bases align to TRBD1. Germline loops: CDR1 GTSNPN, CDR2 SVGIG (reference sequence). This CDR3 comprises 15 residues. J gave up 8 bases and V 3 bases, and 10 bases lay outside the gene matches. CDR3 sequence: CAWRKPGQGARGYTF. The CDR3 nucleotides read TGTGCCTGGAGGAAACCGGGACAGGGGGCGAGAGGCTACACCTTC.

The chain uses TRBV10-3 and TRBJ1-1; D perhaps matches TRBD1 (6 bases). The length of the CDR3 is 13 residues. The V and J ends lost 8 bases and 1 base respectively, with 11 bases between them. Germline V lookup: CDR1 ENHRY, CDR2 SYGVKD. The chain's CDR3 is CAIGQGWNTEAFF. The CDR3 DNA reads as TGTGCCATCGGTCAGGGGTGGAACACTGAAGCTTTCTTT.

The chain has TRBV2 and TRBJ1-4; D not certain. V lost 4 bases and J 3 bases, leaving 9 bases between the germline ends. CDR1 is SNHLY and CDR2 is FYNNEI in the germline V gene. The CDR3 contains 14 residues. CDR3 sequence reads: CASSGRTSNEKLFF. The CDR3 DNA is TGTGCCAGCAGTGGCCGGACTTCTAATGAAAAACTGTTTTTT.

V and J are TRBV12-3 or TRBV12-4 and TRBJ2-5, with D hard to call. The V end lost 1 base, the J end lost 5 bases, and 5 bases lay between the germline ends. The length of the CDR3 is 12 residues. CDR3 DNA sequence: TGTGCCAGCAGTTTAGATGAGGAGACCCAGTACTTC. Translating it yields CASSLDEETQYF.

The chain couples TRBV24-1 to TRBJ1-2, with TRBD1 as a possible D gene (6 bases). V lost 3 bases, J lost 0 bases, and 16 bases lay in between. Germline V gene data show CDR1 as KGHDR and CDR2 as SFDVKD. This CDR3 is 17 amino acids long. CDR3 sequence: CATSDGRQGQANYGYTF. The CDR3 DNA follows: TGTGCCACCAGTGATGGACGTCAGGGGCAAGCTAACTATGGCTACACCTTC.

The chain uses TRBV5-4 and TRBJ2-5; 8 nucleotides line up with TRBD1. Per the germline V gene, CDR1 is SGHNT and CDR2 is YYREEE (reference sequence). CDR3 length: 12 amino acids. V shed 10 bases and J 2 bases; nucleotides not matched to a gene: 4. In nucleotides, the CDR3 is TGTGCCGCCGGGACAGGACAAGAGACCCAGTACTTC. This gives the protein CAAGTGQETQYF.

V usage is TRBV28 and J usage is TRBJ1-1; 8 nucleotides agree with TRBD1. Trimming at V came to 6 bases and at J to 5 bases, leaving 5 bases not matched to a gene. CDR1 and CDR2 from the germline V gene are MDHEN and SYDVKM. The CDR3 loop spans 13 amino acids. CDR3 sequence reads: CASRQGAQTEAFF. CDR3 coding DNA: TGTGCCAGCAGGCAGGGGGCGCAGACTGAAGCTTTCTTT.

V is TRBV19 and J is TRBJ1-2; tentatively, D is TRBD1 (5 bases). In germline, CDR1 is LNHDA, CDR2 SQIVND (reference sequence). The CDR3 consists of 14 residues. Trimming took 10 bases from V and 4 from J, leaving 19 bases between them. The CDR3 loop is CATLGVGPSYGYTF. The CDR3 DNA reads as TGTGCCACTCTAGGGGTCGGGCCGTCCTATGGCTACACCTTC.

The rearrangement uses TRBV7-3 and TRBJ2-7, with a weak D call TRBD1 (7 bases). Germline CDR1 SGHTA, CDR2 FQGTGA. Trimming pared 1 base from V and 7 bases from J, leaving 17 bases between. The CDR3 spans 15 residues. CDR3 nucleotides: TGTGCCAGCAGCTTAAACCCAGGGGGGACCCTTGAGCAGTACTTC. It yields the protein CASSLNPGGTLEQYF.

The chain uses TRBV19 and TRBJ1-3, with D possibly being TRBD1 (5 bases). Germline V CDR1 and CDR2: LNHDA, SQIVND (reference sequence). The CDR3 is made up of 14 amino acids. Trimming took off 7 bases at V and 2 bases at J, with 12 bases between the two ends. CDR3 residues: CASNPREAGNTIYF. CDR3 sequence (DNA): TGTGCCAGTAACCCCAGGGAAGCTGGAAACACCATATATTTT. Full variable domain (rest looked up from reference TRBV19 and TRBJ1-3): DGGITQSPKYLFRKEGQNVTLSCEQNLNHDAMYWYRQDPGQGLRLIYYSQIVNDFQKGDIAEGYSVSREKKESFPLTVTSAQKNPTAFYLCASNPREAGNTIYFGEGSWLTVV.

The chain employs TRBV24-1 and TRBJ2-5; 10 positions agree with TRBD1. Germline V gene lookup returns CDR1 KGHDR and CDR2 SFDVKD. After removal of 4 bases from V and 2 bases from J, the junction contained 12 bases not matched to a gene. The CDR3 totals 18 residues. CDR3 DNA sequence: TGTGCCACCAGTGACCAGGCCCCGGACAGGGGGACACAAGAGACCCAGTACTTC. Encoded protein: CATSDQAPDRGTQETQYF.

The V gene is TRBV6-2 or TRBV6-3, the J gene TRBJ1-1; D is uncertain. Germline loops: CDR1 MNHEY, CDR2 SVGEGT. This CDR3 contains 12 residues. Trimming cost V 1 base and J 7 bases, with 7 bases left between them. For the CDR3, the DNA is TGTGCCAGCAGTTACTACAGCTTTGAAGCTTTCTTT. This codes for CASSYYSFEAFF.

The rearrangement uses TRBV15 and TRBJ1-5; a possible D gene is TRBD1 (5 bases). From germline, CDR1 is LNHNV and CDR2 YYDKDF (reference sequence). V lost 0 bases and J lost 7, with 10 bases in between. The CDR3 loop spans 14 amino acids. CDR3 sequence reads: CATSRDWGDQPQHF. CDR3 bases: TGTGCCACCAGCAGAGATTGGGGGGACCAGCCCCAGCATTTT.

This CDR3 reads CASSLGAVLTTDTQYF. CDR3 coding DNA: TGTGCCAGCAGCTTAGGAGCGGTCTTAACCACAGATACGCAGTATTTT. This sequence joins TRBV11-1 and TRBJ2-3; weak D call: TRBD2 (5 bases). V lost 1 base and J lost 2, with 13 bases in between. Germline CDR1 and CDR2: SGHAT and FQDESV (reference sequence). This CDR3 contains 16 residues.

The CDR3: CASSLRVSPLHF. The CDR3 bases are TGTGCCAGCAGCTTACGGGTTTCACCCCTCCACTTT. The chain links TRBV11-2 to TRBJ1-6, with no clear D. The CDR3 extends over 12 amino acids. Looked up from germline, CDR1 is SGHAT and CDR2 is FQNNGV. The V and J ends lost 2 bases and 9 bases respectively, with 5 bases between them.

CDR3 nucleotide sequence: TGTGCCAGCAGTTTATCGGACAGGGGGCCCTACTATGGCTACACCTTC. It codes for CASSLSDRGPYYGYTF. The chain is built from TRBV28 and TRBJ1-2; TRBD1 matches at 11 bases. V dropped 1 base and J dropped 3; count of bases not matched to a gene: 4. In germline, CDR1 is MDHEN, CDR2 SYDVKM. The CDR3 loop spans 16 amino acids.

This sequence joins TRBV6-1 and TRBJ1-3; D is perhaps TRBD1 (5 bases). The CDR3 has 17 residues. Germline CDR1 reads MNHNS; CDR2 reads SASEGT. V was cut by 4 bases and J by 0 bases, with 16 bases left in between. The CDR3 coding sequence is TGTGCCAGCAGTGCAGGGATCCAATTCAGCTCTGGAAACACCATATATTTT. It codes for CASSAGIQFSSGNTIYF.

The chain carries TRBV5-1 and TRBJ2-1, with a tentative D call TRBD1 (6 bases). CDR1 is SGHRS and CDR2 is YFSETQ in the germline V gene. This CDR3 comprises 14 residues. V lost 1 base and J 5 bases, leaving 10 bases between the germline ends. In DNA form, the CDR3 reads TGCGCCAGCAGCTTGTTTCGGACAGACAATGAGCAGTTCTTC. This encodes CASSLFRTDNEQFF.

The V call is TRBV5-5, the J call TRBJ2-7, with 9 bases lining up with TRBD2. Per germline, CDR1 SGHKS and CDR2 YYEKEE (reference sequence). The CDR3 has 16 residues. The V and J ends lost 0 bases and 2 bases, in that order; junction bases with no gene match: 6. The CDR3 sequence: CASSLAGSGGPYEQYF. The CDR3 DNA reads as TGTGCCAGCAGCTTGGCCGGAAGCGGGGGGCCCTACGAGCAGTACTTC.

The V and J genes are TRBV5-1 and TRBJ1-1; 10 bases align to TRBD1. V dropped 1 base and J dropped 5; count of bases not matched to a gene: 8. Germline V CDR1 and CDR2: SGHRS, YFSETQ. The CDR3 is 16 residues long. As DNA, the CDR3 is TGCGCCAGCAGCTTGAGTCTTAGGGGACAGGGGACTGAAGCTTTCTTT. It is translated as CASSLSLRGQGTEAFF.

The chain carries TRBV29-1 and TRBJ2-7, with TRBD1 as a possible D gene (6 bases). CDR1 is SQVTM and CDR2 is ANQGSEA in the germline V gene. Trimming pared 3 bases from V and 3 bases from J, leaving 6 bases between. This CDR3 spans 11 amino acids. The DNA of the CDR3 is TGCAGCGTTGACAGGGGCTACGAGCAGTACTTC. Its translation is CSVDRGYEQYF.